This TCR beta chain originates from a study of T-cell reconstitution after alpha-beta-depleted transplantation in children. Study-wide results and limits: The study reportedly traced alpha-beta T cells about two months after transplant to several hundred expanded graft clones. For some patients, TCRbeta diversity was high at day 60 because of recipient T cells and thymic progenitors that survived. T-cell numbers and diversity, one year after transplant, stemmed largely from T cells that were newly produced.

The CDR3 is 14 amino acids. Preparation of the TCRbeta library was carried out with unique molecular identifiers. TCRdb independently ran MiXCR on the PCR reads; one entry per CDR3 protein. The sample lists a few hundred thousand distinct CDR3 sequences; roughly a quarter were seen once. This clonotype was seen a few times. The antigen is not known. The chain uses TRBV21-1 and TRBJ2-4; TRBD1, the D gene given by the table, was not confirmed from the DNA. TRBV21-1 is assigned pseudogene status. This clonotype originated in a boy under two years old with Wiskott-Aldrich syndrome, due to receive a stem cell transplant. The specimen comprised PBMCs, sampled before TCRalphabeta/CD19-depleted stem cell transplant. Written as DNA, the CDR3 is TGTGCCAGCAACACGAGGGGGGCCAAAAACATTCAGTACTTC. This codes for CASNTRGAKNIQYF.